Given below is one T cell receptor (beta chain) in context. The time point: pretreatment peripheral blood. The sample comes from a study of PD-L1 blockade in urothelial cancer. Study overall: Patients initiated atezolizumab in about 2014 at 1,200 mg intravenously every 3 weeks.

Method: immunoSEQ multiplex PCR; TCRdb's copy keeps in-frame clones and lacks some. The sample has roughly 91,000 clones, over 75% seen once. The specimen was PBMCs, collected around atezolizumab (anti-PD-L1) treatment. This TCR was recovered from a man in his sixties with urothelial cancer.

The CDR3 region has the DNA TGTGCCAGCAGTCTACAGGGGGCCCATCAGCCCCAGCATTTT. Its protein is CASSLQGAHQPQHF. This chain links TRBV28 with TRBJ1-5; 9 bases are a match to TRBD1. CDR3 length: 14 residues. Germline V gene sequence: CDR1 MDHEN, CDR2 SYDVKM. The V gene end was trimmed by 5 bases and the J gene end by 5 bases; junction bases not matched to a gene: 4.